Following are 31 T cell receptor beta chains from one sample sequenced in a study of blood T cell repertoires in COVID-19 (dated by TCRdb to about 2020). To prepare the library, the immunoSEQ multiplex PCR assay was applied. Imported from immuneACCESS, the table was reduced by TCRdb to in-frame sequences with V and J called. These copies leave out some clones; in studies compared against another copy, an unresolved V gene accounts for under half, and the cause of the remainder is not known. The table for this sample lists about 250,000 clones; roughly 89% of them were counted only once. The top ten clones comprise around 0.84% of the sample. Source material: peripheral blood. The receptors shown here come from a man aged 30-40 years with acute or convalescent COVID-19.

CDR3 sequence (DNA): TGTGCCAGCAGCTACGCGGGCCCTTCCTACGAGCAGTACTTC. Translation: CASSYAGPSYEQYF. This chain connects TRBV11-3 to TRBJ2-7; perhaps TRBD2 as D (5 bases). V gave up 4 bases and J gave up 1 base, with 11 bases separating them. Germline lookup yields CDR1 SGHNT and CDR2 YENEEA. The CDR3 covers 14 residues.

This rearrangement joins TRBV7-9 to TRBJ1-1; D is unclear. V gave up 6 bases and J gave up 4 bases, with 9 bases separating them. The germline gives CDR1 SEHNR, CDR2 FQNEAQ (reference sequence). The CDR3 consists of 12 residues. In DNA, the CDR3 is TGTGCCAGCAGTTTACTCGGCACTGAAGCTTTCTTT. Its protein is CASSLLGTEAFF.

Worth noting for this clone: Within the sample, other DNA sequences also encode this same CDR3. The genes are TRBV5-1 and TRBJ1-1; D possibly corresponds to TRBD1 (5 bases). The germline V and J ends were trimmed by 2 bases and 5 bases, with 7 bases remaining between them. The CDR3 totals 12 residues. The V gene's germline CDR1 is SGHRS and CDR2 YFSETQ. CDR3 residues: CASSLRGTEAFF. CDR3 DNA sequence: TGCGCCAGCAGCTTACGGGGGACTGAAGCTTTCTTT.

This clone showed up just a few times. The rearrangement links TRBV24-1 to TRBJ2-7; 7 nucleotides line up with TRBD1. Germline CDR1 and CDR2: KGHDR and SFDVKD. CDR3 length: 16 amino acids. The ends lost 5 bases at V and 5 bases at J; junction bases unmatched: 14. CDR3 in amino acids: CATSARRQGTMDEQYF. The CDR3 nucleotides are TGTGCCACCAGTGCCCGCCGACAGGGAACGATGGACGAGCAGTACTTC.

This sequence joins TRBV7-2 and TRBJ1-3; weak D call: TRBD1 (5 bases). Looked up from germline, CDR1 is SGHTA and CDR2 is FQGNSA. Deletions cut 2 bases from V and 3 bases from J, with 11 bases between. The CDR3 covers 15 residues. CDR3 sequence reads: CASSLSQGFGNTIYF. In DNA form, the CDR3 reads TGTGCCAGCAGCTTAAGCCAGGGATTTGGAAACACCATATATTTT.

This chain uses TRBV5-1 with TRBJ2-2; the D gene is possibly TRBD2 (5 bases). Germline CDR1 is SGHRS and CDR2 is YFSETQ. The CDR3 loop spans 16 amino acids. Trimming took 0 bases from V and 2 from J, leaving 11 bases between them. The CDR3 sequence: CASSLDGRLNTGELFF. In nucleotides, the CDR3 is TGCGCCAGCAGCTTGGATGGCAGACTAAACACCGGGGAGCTGTTTTTT.

The rearrangement joins TRBV10-3 to TRBJ1-1; the match to TRBD1 covers 9 bases. The CDR3 contains 13 residues. V was clipped by 4 bases and J by 4 bases; unmatched bases: 1. Germline V gene data show CDR1 as ENHRY and CDR2 as SYGVKD. DNA for the CDR3: TGTGCCATCAGTGGACAGGGGGTCACTGAAGCTTTCTTT. This encodes CAISGQGVTEAFF.

As regards this clone: Other DNA sequences in the same sample also yield this CDR3. J is TRBJ2-7 and V is TRBV3-1 (or the pseudogene TRBV3-2); no clear D gene. The V gene lost 0 bases and the J gene lost 0 bases, with 6 bases spanning the gap. Looked up from germline, CDR1 is LGHDT and CDR2 is YNNKEL (reference sequence). The CDR3 extends over 14 amino acids. CDR3 coding DNA: TGTGCCAGCAGCCAAGAATGGAGCTCCTACGAGCAGTACTTC. Translation gives CASSQEWSSYEQYF.

The genes are TRBV3-1 (or the pseudogene TRBV3-2) and TRBJ1-6; 10 positions match TRBD1. The CDR3 has 14 amino acids. Germline assignment: CDR1 LGHDT and CDR2 YNNKEL (reference sequence). Trimming cost V 3 bases and J 10 bases; bases outside gene matches: 3. In DNA, the CDR3 is TGTGCCAGCAGCCACGGACAGGGGGAATCACCCCTCCACTTT. Amino acid sequence: CASSHGQGESPLHF.

This chain links TRBV30 with TRBJ1-4; 7 nucleotides line up with TRBD1. The CDR3 consists of 14 residues. J was trimmed by 4 bases and V by 3 bases; bases with no gene match: 5. Germline V gene lookup returns CDR1 GTSNPN and CDR2 SVGIG (reference sequence). The CDR3 is CAWSPDRLNEKLFF. The CDR3, as DNA: TGTGCCTGGAGCCCGGACAGGCTTAATGAAAAACTGTTTTTT. The variable domain in full, with the rest retrieved from reference TRBV30 and TRBJ1-4, is SQTIHQWPATLVQPVGSPLSLECTVEGTSNPNLYWYRQAAGRGLQLLFYSVGIGQISSEVPQNLSASRPQDRQFILSSKKLLLSDSGFYLCAWSPDRLNEKLFFGSGTQLSVL.

This chain joins TRBV3-1 (or the pseudogene TRBV3-2) and TRBJ1-2, with TRBD1 identical over 7 bases. Trimming took 4 bases from V and 8 from J; bases not matched to a gene: 13. This CDR3 spans 15 amino acids. Germline V CDR1 and CDR2: LGHDT, YNNKEL (reference sequence). The DNA for the CDR3 is TGTGCCAGCAGCCTAAGGGGACAGTTGGTATCCGGCTACACCTTC. Translation gives CASSLRGQLVSGYTF.

The V and J genes are TRBV29-1 and TRBJ1-1; no reliable D call. The CDR3 has 12 residues. The V and J ends lost 6 bases and 5 bases respectively, with 13 bases between them. CDR1 is SQVTM, CDR2 ANQGSEA, per germline. CDR3 in DNA: TGCAGCGTAAGCCACGGAGGGACTGAAGCTTTCTTT. Encoded protein: CSVSHGGTEAFF.

The rearrangement uses TRBV6-5 and TRBJ2-1; a weak D match, TRBD1 (5 bases). CDR3 length: 13 amino acids. The V gene's germline CDR1 is MNHEY and CDR2 SVGAGI. The V gene lost 0 bases and the J gene lost 12 bases, with 12 bases spanning the gap. The CDR3 DNA is TGTGCCAGCAGTTACTCCGACAGCCTGACGCAGTTCTTC. Encoded protein: CASSYSDSLTQFF.

This clone was counted once. V gene TRBV27 combines with J gene TRBJ2-4; TRBD2 aligns across 8 bases. The length of the CDR3 is 19 residues. The ends lost 2 bases at V and 0 bases at J; junction bases unmatched: 12. Looked up from germline, CDR1 is MNHEY and CDR2 is SMNVEV (reference sequence). Written as DNA, the CDR3 is TGTGCCAGCAGTTTAACAGCGGGAGCGTTATGGGGAGCCAAAAACATTCAGTACTTC. Translating it yields CASSLTAGALWGAKNIQYF.

CDR3 protein: CASSPGTGGRVETQYF. Written as DNA, the CDR3 is TGTGCCAGCAGCCCCGGGACAGGGGGCAGGGTGGAGACCCAGTACTTC. The chain is built from TRBV7-9 and TRBJ2-5; TRBD1 agrees at 12 bases. Trimming removed 5 bases from V and 5 bases from J; junction bases left unmatched: 9. Germline V gene lookup returns CDR1 SEHNR and CDR2 FQNEAQ (reference sequence). The CDR3 loop spans 16 amino acids.

The V call is TRBV11-3, the J call TRBJ2-3; 7 bases are a match to TRBD2. The germline gives CDR1 SGHNT, CDR2 YENEEA. The CDR3 totals 15 residues. V was pared by 5 bases and J by 0 bases, with 5 bases of the junction left unmatched. The CDR3 nucleotides are TGTGCCAGCAGCATGGGAGGGAGAAGCACAGATACGCAGTATTTT. This sequence encodes CASSMGGRSTDTQYF. The entire variable domain, with the rest obtained from reference TRBV11-3 and TRBJ2-3, is as follows: EAGVVQSPRYKIIEKKQPVAFWCNPISGHNTLYWYLQNLGQGPELLIRYENEEAVDDSQLPKDRFSAERLKGVDSTLKIQPAELGDSAVYLCASSMGGRSTDTQYFGPGTRLTVL.

The chain combines TRBV29-1 with TRBJ1-1; D is perhaps TRBD1 (6 bases). The germline V gene has CDR1 SQVTM and CDR2 ANQGSEA. Trimming stripped 6 bases from V and 3 bases from J, with 14 bases between. This CDR3 region has 13 residues. The CDR3 reads CSVNRDQYTEAFF. The CDR3 DNA follows: TGCAGCGTAAACAGGGATCAGTACACTGAAGCTTTCTTT.

As for this clone: This sample includes further DNA sequences coding for the same CDR3. The V call is TRBV28, the J call TRBJ2-2; unclear D gene. This CDR3 is built from 13 residues. Trimming cost V 3 bases and J 1 base, with 3 bases left between them. CDR1 MDHEN and CDR2 SYDVKM come from the germline V gene. CDR3 loop: CASSFQNTGELFF. The DNA for the CDR3 is TGTGCCAGCAGTTTCCAGAACACCGGGGAGCTGTTTTTT.

This chain links TRBV28 with TRBJ1-2; D perhaps matches TRBD1 (5 bases). The CDR3 contains 12 residues. Germline-derived CDR1 and CDR2 are MDHEN and SYDVKM. Trimming cost V 10 bases and J 8 bases, with 17 bases left between them. The DNA of the CDR3 is TGTGCCACACGGGACCCGGGGGAAGGCTACACCTTC. This sequence encodes CATRDPGEGYTF.

The rearrangement uses TRBV11-2 and TRBJ1-3; 8 nucleotides line up with TRBD1. The CDR3 consists of 17 residues. Germline loops: CDR1 SGHAT, CDR2 FQNNGV. CDR3 protein: CASRGTGYPFSGNTIYF. CDR3 sequence (DNA): TGTGCTTCTAGGGGGACAGGCTACCCTTTCTCTGGAAACACCATATATTTT.

V gene TRBV9 combines with J gene TRBJ2-7; D might be TRBD2 (5 bases). The CDR3 runs 14 residues. The germline V and J ends were trimmed by 4 bases and 7 bases, with 18 bases remaining between them. CDR1 and CDR2 (germline): SGDLS, YYNGEE. The CDR3 nucleotides are TGTGCCAGCAGCAAATCCGGGAACGGACTGGAGCAGTACTTC. It is translated as CASSKSGNGLEQYF.

The chain is built from TRBV30 and TRBJ2-1; 9 bases agree with TRBD2. The trim removed 0 bases at V and 6 bases at J, leaving 9 bases unmatched. CDR3 length equals 16 residues. Germline V gene lookup returns CDR1 GTSNPN and CDR2 SVGIG (reference sequence). The chain's CDR3 is CAWSVLSAGGGNEQFF. For the CDR3, the DNA is TGTGCCTGGAGTGTACTATCCGCGGGAGGGGGCAATGAGCAGTTCTTC.

This chain links TRBV28 with TRBJ1-6; 11 bases are shared with TRBD1. V was pared by 10 bases and J by 10 bases, with 12 bases of the junction left unmatched. This CDR3 contains 15 residues. CDR1 is MDHEN, CDR2 SYDVKM, per germline. The CDR3 sequence is CATYVPGTGGSPLHF. CDR3 DNA sequence: TGTGCCACCTACGTCCCCGGGACAGGGGGATCACCCCTCCACTTT.

The V call is TRBV28, the J call TRBJ1-2; TRBD1 might be the D (6 bases). Germline CDR1 and CDR2: MDHEN and SYDVKM. This CDR3 is 14 amino acids long. Trimming left V 1 base short and J 7 bases short, with 13 bases between. CDR3 DNA: TGTGCCAGCAGTTTATCCAGGGGCGTTGGTGGCTACACCTTC. Its translation is CASSLSRGVGGYTF.

The genes are TRBV5-1 and TRBJ1-6, with 10 positions matching TRBD1. This CDR3 comprises 15 residues. Germline CDR1 is SGHRS and CDR2 is YFSETQ. V lost 1 base, J lost 10 bases, and 5 bases stayed unmatched. The CDR3 DNA reads as TGCGCCAGCAGCTTGTTAGGGACAGGGGAATCACCCCTCCACTTT. As protein: CASSLLGTGESPLHF.

The chain's CDR3 is CASSLGGPSYEQYF. In DNA, the CDR3 is TGTGCCAGCAGCTTAGGGGGGCCGTCCTACGAGCAGTACTTC. V is TRBV7-9 and J is TRBJ2-7; a possible D gene is TRBD1 (6 bases). CDR1 is SEHNR, CDR2 FQNEAQ, per germline (reference sequence). Trimming stripped 1 base from V and 1 base from J, with 8 bases between. The CDR3 has 14 residues.

The chain has TRBV30 and TRBJ2-7, with 10 bases fitting TRBD1. Per the germline V gene, CDR1 is GTSNPN and CDR2 is SVGIG (reference sequence). The CDR3 covers 13 residues. After removal of 8 bases from V and 3 bases from J, the junction contained 7 bases not matched to a gene. The CDR3 coding sequence is TGTGCCGTTCGGGACAGGGGTTTCTACGAGCAGTACTTC. Translation gives CAVRDRGFYEQYF.

This chain connects TRBV11-3 to TRBJ1-1; D is uncertain. Germline CDR1 and CDR2: SGHNT and YENEEA. Trimming pared 2 bases from V and 3 bases from J, leaving 7 bases between. This CDR3 comprises 13 residues. In DNA, the CDR3 is TGTGCCAGCAGCTTAAACATATACACTGAAGCTTTCTTT. Protein: CASSLNIYTEAFF.

This chain links TRBV9 with TRBJ2-3, with D possibly being TRBD1 (5 bases). This CDR3 is 13 amino acids long. Germline V gene sequence: CDR1 SGDLS, CDR2 YYNGEE. V dropped 4 bases and J dropped 4 bases, with 10 bases sitting between them. CDR3 sequence reads: CASSTQVADTQYF. The DNA for the CDR3 is TGTGCCAGCAGCACACAGGTGGCAGATACGCAGTATTTT.

A word on this clone: The sample contains more than one DNA sequence encoding this CDR3. V and J are TRBV18 and TRBJ2-3; tentatively, D is TRBD2 (5 bases). Trimming took 3 bases from V and 0 from J, leaving 7 bases between them. CDR1 and CDR2 (germline): KGHSH, LQKENI. This CDR3 spans 14 amino acids. The DNA of the CDR3 is TGTGCCAGCTCACCGGGAGCCAGCACAGATACGCAGTATTTT. It codes for CASSPGASTDTQYF.

The chain carries TRBV2 and TRBJ2-2; D not certain. The CDR3 covers 13 residues. Germline CDR1 and CDR2: SNHLY and FYNNEI. Between the trimmed V and J ends, which lost 7 bases and 3 bases, there was a span of 9 bases. CDR3 region: CASKHRDTGELFF. The CDR3 coding sequence is TGTGCCAGCAAGCATAGAGACACCGGGGAGCTGTTTTTT.